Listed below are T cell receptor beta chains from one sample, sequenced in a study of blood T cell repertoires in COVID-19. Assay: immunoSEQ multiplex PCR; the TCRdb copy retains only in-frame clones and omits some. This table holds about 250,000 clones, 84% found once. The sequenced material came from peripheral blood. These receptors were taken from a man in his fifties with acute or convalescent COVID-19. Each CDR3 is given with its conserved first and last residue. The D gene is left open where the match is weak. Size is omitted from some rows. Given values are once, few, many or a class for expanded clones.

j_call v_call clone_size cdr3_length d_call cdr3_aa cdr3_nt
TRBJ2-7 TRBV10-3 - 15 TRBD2 CASKGTSGGAREQYF TGTGCCTCGAAGGGGACTAGCGGGGGGGCCCGCGAGCAGTACTTC
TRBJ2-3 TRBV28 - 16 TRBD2 CASSLRLAGAADTQYF TGTGCCAGCAGTCTACGACTAGCGGGAGCGGCAGATACGCAGTATTTT
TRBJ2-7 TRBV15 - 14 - CATSRRRGNDEQYF TGTGCCACCAGCAGGCGTCGAGGGAACGACGAGCAGTACTTC
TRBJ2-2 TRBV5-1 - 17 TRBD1 CASSLDPGQGGGGELFF TGCGCCAGCAGCTTGGATCCGGGACAGGGAGGAGGCGGGGAGCTGTTTTTT
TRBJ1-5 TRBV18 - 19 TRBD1 CASSPTGTGNRPSNQPQHF TGTGCCAGCTCACCCACCGGGACAGGGAATCGCCCAAGCAATCAGCCCCAGCATTTT
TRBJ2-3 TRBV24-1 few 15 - CATSLTGMPTDTQYF TGTGCCACCAGCCTAACAGGGATGCCCACAGATACGCAGTATTTT
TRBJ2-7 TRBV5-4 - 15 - CASSPQGGGEYEQYF TGTGCCAGCAGCCCACAAGGGGGGGGAGAATACGAGCAGTACTTC
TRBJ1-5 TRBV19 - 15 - CASSMLGVSNQPQHF TGTGCCAGTAGTATGCTGGGAGTTAGCAATCAGCCCCAGCATTTT
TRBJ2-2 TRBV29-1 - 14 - CSVEDLAIPGELLF TGCAGCGTTGAAGATCTCGCCATCCCCGGGGAGCTGCTTTTT
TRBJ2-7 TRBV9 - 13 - CASSERTDMEQYF TGTGCCAGCAGCGAACGGACAGATATGGAGCAGTACTTC
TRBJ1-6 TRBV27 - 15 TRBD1 CASSTQGAGNSPLHF TGTGCCAGCAGTACACAGGGGGCAGGAAATTCACCCCTCCACTTT
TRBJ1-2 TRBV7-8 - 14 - CASSLASVNYGYTF TGTGCCAGCAGCTTAGCGAGTGTTAACTATGGCTACACCTTC
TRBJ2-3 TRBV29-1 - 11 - CSVRGTDTQYF TGCAGCGTCCGAGGCACAGATACGCAGTATTTT
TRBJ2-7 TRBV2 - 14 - CASSPGLGPYEQYF TGTGCCAGCAGCCCGGGACTGGGGCCCTACGAGCAGTACTTC
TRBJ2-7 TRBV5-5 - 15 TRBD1 CASSIQGTIYYEQYF TGTGCCAGCAGCATACAGGGGACGATATACTACGAGCAGTACTTC
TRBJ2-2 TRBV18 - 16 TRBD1 CASSPQGQGAPGELFF TGTGCCAGCTCACCTCAAGGACAGGGGGCGCCCGGGGAGCTGTTTTTT
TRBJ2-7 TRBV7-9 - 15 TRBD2 CASSARTSGGYEQYF TGTGCCAGCAGCGCGAGGACTAGCGGGGGTTACGAGCAGTACTTC
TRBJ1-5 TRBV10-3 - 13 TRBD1 CATRTGGNQPQHF TGTGCCACTAGGACAGGGGGCAATCAGCCCCAGCATTTT
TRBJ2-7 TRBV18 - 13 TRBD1 CASSMDRVREQYF TGTGCCAGCTCAATGGACAGGGTGAGGGAGCAGTACTTC
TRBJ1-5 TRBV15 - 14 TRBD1 CATSGGGGNQPQHF TGTGCCACCAGCGGAGGGGGCGGCAATCAGCCCCAGCATTTT
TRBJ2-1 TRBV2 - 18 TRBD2 CASSATSGTTSSYNEQFF TGTGCCAGCAGCGCGACTAGCGGGACCACTAGCTCCTACAATGAGCAGTTCTTC
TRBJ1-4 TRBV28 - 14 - CASSRHTTNEKLFF TGTGCCAGCAGCCGACATACAACTAATGAAAAACTGTTTTTT
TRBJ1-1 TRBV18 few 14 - CASSPTGMNTEAFF TGTGCCAGCTCACCAACAGGGATGAACACTGAAGCTTTCTTT
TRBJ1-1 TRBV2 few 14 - CASSEEPRVTEAFF TGTGCCAGCAGTGAAGAACCCCGGGTCACTGAAGCTTTCTTT